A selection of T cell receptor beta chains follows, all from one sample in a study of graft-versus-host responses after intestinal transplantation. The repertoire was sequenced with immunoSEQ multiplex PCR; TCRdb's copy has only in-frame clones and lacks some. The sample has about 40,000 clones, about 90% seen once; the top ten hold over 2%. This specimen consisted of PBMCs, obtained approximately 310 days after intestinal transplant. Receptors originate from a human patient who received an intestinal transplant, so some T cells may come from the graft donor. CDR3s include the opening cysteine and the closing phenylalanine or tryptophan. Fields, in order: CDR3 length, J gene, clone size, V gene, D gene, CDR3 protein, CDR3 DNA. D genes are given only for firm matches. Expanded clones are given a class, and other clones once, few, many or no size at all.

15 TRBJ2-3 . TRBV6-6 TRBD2 CASTTPGGGHDTQYF TGTGCCAGCACCACCCCCGGGGGGGGCCACGATACGCAGTATTTT
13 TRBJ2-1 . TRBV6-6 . CASMSGSWDEQFF TGTGCCAGCATGAGTGGGAGCTGGGATGAGCAGTTCTTC
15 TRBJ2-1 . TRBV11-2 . CASSFEAGSYNEQFF TGTGCCAGCAGCTTCGAAGCGGGTTCCTACAATGAGCAGTTCTTC
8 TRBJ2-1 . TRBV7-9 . CVGNEQFF TGTGTCGGTAATGAGCAGTTCTTC
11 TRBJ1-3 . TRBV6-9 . CASSDTNTIYF TGTGCCAGCAGCGATACAAACACCATATATTTT
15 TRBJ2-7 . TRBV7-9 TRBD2 CASSLFGGSSYEQYF TGTGCCAGCAGCTTATTCGGGGGGAGCTCCTACGAGCAGTACTTC
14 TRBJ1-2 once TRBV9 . CASSGYGRSGGYTF TGTGCCAGCAGCGGGTACGGCAGAAGTGGCGGCTACACCTTC
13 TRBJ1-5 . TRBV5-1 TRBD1 CASSRTGVQPQHF TGCGCCAGCAGCCGGACAGGGGTTCAGCCCCAGCATTTT
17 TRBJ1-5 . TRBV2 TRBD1 CASRGFRTGLGNQPQHF TGTGCCAGCAGGGGGTTTAGGACAGGTTTAGGCAATCAGCCCCAGCATTTT
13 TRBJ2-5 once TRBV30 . CAWSGWREETQYF TGTGCCTGGAGTGGTTGGCGGGAAGAGACCCAGTACTTC
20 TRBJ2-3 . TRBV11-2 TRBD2 CASSLEPAAGGPSGTDTQYF TGTGCCAGCAGCTTAGAGCCAGCAGCGGGGGGGCCCTCCGGCACAGATACGCAGTATTTT
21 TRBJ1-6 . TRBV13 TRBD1 CVSSRTPFKGQPTEHHSPLHF TGTGTCAGCAGCCGGACTCCTTTTAAGGGACAGCCGACGGAGCATCATTCACCCCTCCACTTT
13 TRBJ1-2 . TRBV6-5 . CASKGGLESGYTF TGTGCCAGCAAGGGGGGCTTAGAGTCTGGCTACACCTTC
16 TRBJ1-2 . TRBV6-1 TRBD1 CASSGTRQGTGYGYTF TGTGCCAGCAGTGGTACCCGACAGGGAACAGGCTATGGCTACACCTTC
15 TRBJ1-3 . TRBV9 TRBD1 CASSVEGGVGNTIYF TGTGCCAGCAGCGTAGAAGGGGGCGTCGGAAACACCATATATTTT
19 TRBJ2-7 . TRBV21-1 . CASSKAIGDKERSSYEQYF TGTGCCAGCAGCAAAGCGATAGGGGACAAGGAAAGGAGCTCCTACGAGCAGTACTTC
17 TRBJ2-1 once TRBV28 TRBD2 CASSSLSGTSTRGEQFF TGTGCCAGCAGTTCCCTCAGCGGGACGAGTACGAGAGGTGAGCAGTTCTTC
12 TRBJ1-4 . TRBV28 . CASSFLGEKLFF TGTGCCAGCAGTTTTTTAGGGGAAAAACTGTTTTTT
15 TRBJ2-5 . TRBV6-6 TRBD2 CASSLSGTYQETQYF TGTGCCAGCAGCTTGAGCGGGACGTACCAAGAGACCCAGTACTTC
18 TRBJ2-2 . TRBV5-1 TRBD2 CASSSFSGRRRRTGELFF TGCGCCAGCAGCTCGTTTAGCGGGAGACGTCGACGGACCGGGGAGCTGTTTTTT
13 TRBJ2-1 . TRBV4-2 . CASSQVDYNEQFF TGTGCCTCCAGCCAAGTTGACTACAATGAGCAGTTCTTC
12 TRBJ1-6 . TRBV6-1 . CASSGQYSPLHF TGTGCCAGCAGCGGACAGTATTCACCCCTCCACTTT
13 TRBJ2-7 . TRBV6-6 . CASNLGGPYEQYF TGTGCCAGCAACCTTGGGGGGCCCTACGAGCAGTACTTC
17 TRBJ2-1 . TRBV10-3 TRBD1 CAISARVGRGHRNEQFF TGTGCCATCAGTGCTCGGGTTGGCAGGGGGCATCGGAATGAGCAGTTCTTC
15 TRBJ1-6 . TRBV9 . CASSVEGGRNSPLHF TGTGCCAGCAGCGTAGAAGGGGGGCGGAATTCACCCCTCCACTTT
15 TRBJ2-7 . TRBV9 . CASSVDQGPSYEQYF TGTGCCAGCAGCGTAGATCAGGGACCCTCCTACGAGCAGTACTTC
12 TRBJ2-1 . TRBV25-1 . CASSERWYEQFF TGTGCCAGCAGTGAAAGGTGGTATGAGCAGTTCTTC
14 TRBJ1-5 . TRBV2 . CASSALDSNQPQHF TGTGCCAGCAGTGCACTGGATAGCAATCAGCCCCAGCATTTT
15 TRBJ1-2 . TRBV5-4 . CASSFVTESAYGYTF TGTGCCAGCAGCTTTGTGACAGAATCAGCCTATGGCTACACCTTC
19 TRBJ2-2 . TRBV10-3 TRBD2 CAISESFIAGPANTGELFF TGTGCCATCAGTGAGTCGTTCATAGCGGGGCCGGCGAACACCGGGGAGCTGTTTTTT
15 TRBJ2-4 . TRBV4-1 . CASSQGLQMENIQYF TGCGCCAGCAGCCAAGGCCTCCAGATGGAAAACATTCAGTACTTC
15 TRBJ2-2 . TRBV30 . CAWSGLGVNTGELFF TGTGCCTGGAGTGGCTTAGGGGTGAACACCGGGGAGCTGTTTTTT
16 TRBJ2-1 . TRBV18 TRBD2 CASSPLVTSEAPVRFF TGTGCCAGCTCACCACTGGTGACTAGCGAAGCCCCGGTGCGGTTCTTC
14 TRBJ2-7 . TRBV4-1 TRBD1 CASSRSGGSYEQYF TGCGCCAGCAGCCGCTCAGGGGGATCCTACGAGCAGTACTTC
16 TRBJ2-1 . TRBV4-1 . CASSQERRFPYNEQFF TGCGCCAGCAGCCAAGAACGGAGGTTCCCCTACAATGAGCAGTTCTTC
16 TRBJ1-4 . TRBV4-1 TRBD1 CASSQQPGGLNEKLFF TGCGCCAGCAGCCAACAACCAGGGGGCCTAAATGAAAAACTGTTTTTT
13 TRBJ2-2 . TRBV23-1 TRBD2 CASEPGGAGELFF TGCGCCAGCGAGCCGGGGGGGGCCGGGGAGCTGTTTTTT
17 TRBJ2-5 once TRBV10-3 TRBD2 CAISDPRTSGKRETQYF TGTGCCATCAGTGACCCGAGGACTAGCGGGAAGAGAGAGACCCAGTACTTC
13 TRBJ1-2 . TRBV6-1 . CASSVWDGYGYTF TGTGCCAGCAGTGTTTGGGACGGGTATGGCTACACCTTC